The clone carrying this T cell receptor (beta chain) was seen a handful of times. The data were obtained in a study of T cell changes during pregnancy in multiple sclerosis. Produced via immunoSEQ multiplex PCR; TCRdb's table is partial and in-frame only. In the table there are around 67,000 clones, around 92% of which are singletons. Trimming removed 0 bases at V and 2 bases at J, with 9 bases between. The CDR3 runs to 15 residues. Germline CDR1 is KGHSY and CDR2 is FQNENV. Sample: peripheral blood, taken in the first trimester of pregnancy. This sequence originates from a female donor with multiple sclerosis, enrolled in a pregnancy study. The chain combines TRBV16 with TRBJ2-3; D uncertain. CDR3 nucleotide sequence: TGTGCCAGCAGCCAATCTCCCGCCTACACAGATACGCAGTATTTT. Its protein product is CASSQSPAYTDTQYF. The whole variable domain, remainder taken from reference TRBV16 and TRBJ2-3, is GEEVAQTPKHLVRGEGQKAKLYCAPIKGHSYVFWYQQVLKNEFKFLISFQNENVFDETGMPKERFSAKCLPNSPCSLEIQATKLEDSAVYFCASSQSPAYTDTQYFGPGTRLTVL.